The 7 T cell receptor beta chains in this list originate from one sample, sequenced in a study of response to subunit inactivated influenza vaccine. TCRdb used MiXCR to reprocess the RT-PCR reads, holding one entry per CDR3 protein. The table shows about 500,000 distinct CDR3 sequences, with approximately 15% occurring only once. Sequences were derived from CD4+ T cells sorted from PBMCs, sampled less than 30 months after vaccination. The receptors derive from a man between 50 and 75 years old who received an inactivated influenza vaccine.

The V call is TRBV2, the J call TRBJ2-1; TRBD2 is a possible D gene (6 bases). Deletions cut 7 bases from V and 0 bases from J, with 16 bases between. This CDR3 has 16 amino acids. The germline V gene encodes CDR1 SNHLY and CDR2 FYNNEI. The CDR3 loop is CASTLGPAGSYNEQFF. The CDR3 DNA reads TGTGCCAGCACTTTAGGGCCAGCGGGCTCCTACAATGAGCAGTTCTTC.

V usage is TRBV11-1 and J usage is TRBJ2-1, with D perhaps matching TRBD2 (5 bases). V lost 5 bases and J 4 bases, leaving 24 bases between the germline ends. The CDR3 runs to 18 residues. Per the germline V gene, CDR1 is SGHAT and CDR2 is FQDESV (reference sequence). CDR3 region: CASSDSRTNGGPYNEQFF. The CDR3 DNA reads as TGTGCCAGCAGCGACTCACGCACTAATGGCGGGCCTTACAATGAGCAGTTCTTC.

The chain carries TRBV7-2 and TRBJ1-2, with TRBD1 identical over 7 bases. CDR3 length equals 14 residues. CDR1 is SGHTA and CDR2 is FQGNSA in the germline V gene. V was clipped by 1 base and J by 7 bases; unmatched bases: 6. In DNA form, the CDR3 reads TGTGCCAGCAGCTTAGGGGGACAGAGGGCTGGCTACACCTTC. Its protein product is CASSLGGQRAGYTF.

The rearrangement uses TRBV7-2 and TRBJ2-7; 7 nucleotides agree with TRBD1. The CDR3 runs to 16 residues. V shed 5 bases and J 7 bases; nucleotides not matched to a gene: 17. Per germline, CDR1 SGHTA and CDR2 FQGNSA. The CDR3 here is CASSLLSRTGTGEQYF. The CDR3 DNA follows: TGTGCCAGCAGCCTACTATCCAGGACAGGTACGGGGGAGCAGTACTTC.

This clonotype has at least ten counts. This chain connects TRBV4-3 to TRBJ2-3; TRBD2 matches at 9 bases. The germline CDR1 and CDR2 sequences are LGHNA and YSLEER. With V trimmed by 0 bases and J by 2 bases, 3 bases remained unmatched. This CDR3 has 16 residues. CDR3 loop: CASSQEAGGTTDTQYF. The CDR3 bases are TGCGCCAGCAGCCAAGAAGCGGGGGGTACCACAGATACGCAGTATTTT.

V usage is TRBV5-5 and J usage is TRBJ2-5; D might be TRBD1 (5 bases). Per the germline V gene, CDR1 is SGHKS and CDR2 is YYEKEE (reference sequence). The CDR3 covers 16 residues. V was shortened by 0 bases and J by 4 bases, with 16 bases between the two germline ends. CDR3 sequence (DNA): TGTGCCAGCAGCTTGGCCATCTTTGCAGGGCGAGAGACCCAGTACTTC. Encoded protein: CASSLAIFAGRETQYF.

The genes are TRBV12-3 or TRBV12-4 and TRBJ2-4; D not resolved. There are 12 residues in the CDR3. Between the trimmed V and J ends, which lost 7 bases and 5 bases, there was a span of 9 bases. The CDR3 region is CASTLRQNIQYF. The DNA for the CDR3 is TGTGCCAGCACCCTTCGGCAAAACATTCAGTACTTC.